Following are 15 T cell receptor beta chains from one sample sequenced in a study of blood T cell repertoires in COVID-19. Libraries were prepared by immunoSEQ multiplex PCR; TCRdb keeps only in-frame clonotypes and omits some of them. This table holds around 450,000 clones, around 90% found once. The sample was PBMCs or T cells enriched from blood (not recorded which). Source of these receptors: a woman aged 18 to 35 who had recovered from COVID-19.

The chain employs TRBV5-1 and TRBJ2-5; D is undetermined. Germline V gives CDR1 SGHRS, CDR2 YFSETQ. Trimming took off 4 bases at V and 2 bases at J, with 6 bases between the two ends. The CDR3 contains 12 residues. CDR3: CASSIQQETQYF. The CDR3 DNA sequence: TGCGCCAGCAGCATCCAGCAAGAGACCCAGTACTTC.

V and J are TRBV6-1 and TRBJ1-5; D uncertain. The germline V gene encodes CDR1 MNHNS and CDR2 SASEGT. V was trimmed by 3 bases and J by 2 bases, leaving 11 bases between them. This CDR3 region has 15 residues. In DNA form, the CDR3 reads TGTGCCAGCAGTGACCCGTCTTTCGGCAATCAGCCCCAGCATTTT. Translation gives CASSDPSFGNQPQHF.

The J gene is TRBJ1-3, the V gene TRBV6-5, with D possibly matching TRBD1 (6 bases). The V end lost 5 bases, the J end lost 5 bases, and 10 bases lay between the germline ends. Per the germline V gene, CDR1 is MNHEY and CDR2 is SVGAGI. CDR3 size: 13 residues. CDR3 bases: TGTGCCAGCAGTCCGGACAGTCGAAACACCATATATTTT. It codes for CASSPDSRNTIYF.

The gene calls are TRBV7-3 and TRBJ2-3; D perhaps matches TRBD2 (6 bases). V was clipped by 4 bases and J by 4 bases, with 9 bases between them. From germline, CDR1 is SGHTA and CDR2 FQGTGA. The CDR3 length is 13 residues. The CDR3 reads CASSSAGSDTQYF. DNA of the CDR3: TGTGCCAGCAGCTCCGCGGGGTCAGATACGCAGTATTTT.

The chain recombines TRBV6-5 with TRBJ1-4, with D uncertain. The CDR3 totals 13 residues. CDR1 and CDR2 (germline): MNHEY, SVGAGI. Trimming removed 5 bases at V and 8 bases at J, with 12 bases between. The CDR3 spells CASSPVGREKLFF. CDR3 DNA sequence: TGTGCCAGCAGTCCCGTGGGCCGGGAAAAACTGTTTTTT.

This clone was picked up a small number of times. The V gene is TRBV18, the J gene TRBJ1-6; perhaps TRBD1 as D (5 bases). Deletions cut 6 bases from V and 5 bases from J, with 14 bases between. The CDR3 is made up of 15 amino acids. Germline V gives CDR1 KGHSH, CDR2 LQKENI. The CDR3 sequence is CASSPTGGDNSPLHF. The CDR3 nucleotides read TGTGCCAGCTCGCCGACGGGGGGAGATAATTCACCCCTCCACTTT.

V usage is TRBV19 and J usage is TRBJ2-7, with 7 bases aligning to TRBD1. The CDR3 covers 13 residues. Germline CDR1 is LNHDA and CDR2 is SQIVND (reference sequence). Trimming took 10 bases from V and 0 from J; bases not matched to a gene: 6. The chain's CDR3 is CATRDRASYEQYF. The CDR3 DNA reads TGTGCCACCCGCGACAGGGCCTCCTACGAGCAGTACTTC. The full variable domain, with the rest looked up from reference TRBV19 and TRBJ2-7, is DGGITQSPKYLFRKEGQNVTLSCEQNLNHDAMYWYRQDPGQGLRLIYYSQIVNDFQKGDIAEGYSVSREKKESFPLTVTSAQKNPTAFYLCATRDRASYEQYFGPGTRLTVT.

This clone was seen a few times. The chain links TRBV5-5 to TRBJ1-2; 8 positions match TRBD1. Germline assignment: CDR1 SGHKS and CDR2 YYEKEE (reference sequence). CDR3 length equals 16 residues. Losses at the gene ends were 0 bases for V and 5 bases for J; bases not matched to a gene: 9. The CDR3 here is CASSLALGQAWYGYTF. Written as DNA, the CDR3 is TGTGCCAGCAGCTTGGCCTTGGGACAGGCTTGGTATGGCTACACCTTC.

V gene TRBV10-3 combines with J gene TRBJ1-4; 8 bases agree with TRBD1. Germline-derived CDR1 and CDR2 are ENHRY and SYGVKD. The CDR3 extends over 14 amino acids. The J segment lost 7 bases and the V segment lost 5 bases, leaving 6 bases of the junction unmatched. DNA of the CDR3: TGTGCCATCAGTACCGCACAGGGGGGTGAAAAACTGTTTTTT. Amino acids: CAISTAQGGEKLFF.

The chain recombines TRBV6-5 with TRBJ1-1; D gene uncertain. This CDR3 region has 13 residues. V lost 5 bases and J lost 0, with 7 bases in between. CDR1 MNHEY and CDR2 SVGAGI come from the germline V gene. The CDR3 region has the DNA TGTGCCAGCAGTATGCGGATGAACACTGAAGCTTTCTTT. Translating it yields CASSMRMNTEAFF.

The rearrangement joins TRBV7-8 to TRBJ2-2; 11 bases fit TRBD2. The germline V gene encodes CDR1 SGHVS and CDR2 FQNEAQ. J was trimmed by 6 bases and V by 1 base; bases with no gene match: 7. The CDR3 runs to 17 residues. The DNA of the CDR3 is TGTGCCAGCAGCTTAGAACTAGCGGGGGTCCGGGCCGGGGAGCTGTTTTTT. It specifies CASSLELAGVRAGELFF.

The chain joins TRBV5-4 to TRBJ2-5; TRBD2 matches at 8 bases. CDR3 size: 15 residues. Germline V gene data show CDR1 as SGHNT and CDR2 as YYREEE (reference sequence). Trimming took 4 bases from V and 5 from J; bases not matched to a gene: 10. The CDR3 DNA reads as TGTGCCAGCAGCCACAACCGGGGGGGCGGGGAGACCCAGTACTTC. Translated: CASSHNRGGGETQYF.

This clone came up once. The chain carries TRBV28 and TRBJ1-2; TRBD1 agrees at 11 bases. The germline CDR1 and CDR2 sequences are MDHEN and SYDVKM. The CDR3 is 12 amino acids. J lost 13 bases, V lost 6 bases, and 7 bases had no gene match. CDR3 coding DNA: TGTGCCAGCAGATCAACGGACAGGGGGCTCACCTTC. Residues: CASRSTDRGLTF.

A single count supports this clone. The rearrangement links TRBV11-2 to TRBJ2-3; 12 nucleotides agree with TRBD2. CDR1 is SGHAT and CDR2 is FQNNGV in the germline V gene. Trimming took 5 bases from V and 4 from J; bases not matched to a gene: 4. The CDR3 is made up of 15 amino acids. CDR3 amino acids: CASSLRLAGADTQYF. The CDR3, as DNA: TGTGCCAGCAGCCTCAGACTAGCGGGGGCAGATACGCAGTATTTT.

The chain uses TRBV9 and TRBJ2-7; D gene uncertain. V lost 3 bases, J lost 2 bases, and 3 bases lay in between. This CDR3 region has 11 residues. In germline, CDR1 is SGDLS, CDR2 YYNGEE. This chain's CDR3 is CASSAAYEQYF. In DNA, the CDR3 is TGTGCCAGCAGCGCGGCCTACGAGCAGTACTTC.